This T cell receptor (beta chain) was retrieved from a study of blood T cell repertoires in COVID-19. Overall study: The cDNA or gDNA used as material had been derived from T cells, B-cell-depleted T cells, or PBMCs.

The table came from immunoSEQ multiplex PCR; TCRdb's copy has only in-frame clones and leaves some out. This table has tens of thousands of clones, around 91% appearing once. CDR1 and CDR2 (germline): SGHDT, YYEEEE. The CDR3 length is 15 residues. V trimming: 1 base; J trimming: 5 bases; junction bases outside the gene matches: 4. The chain links TRBV5-6 to TRBJ2-1; 9 bases map to TRBD1. The sequence derives from a woman aged 60-75 years with active COVID-19. Material for sequencing was peripheral blood. The CDR3 spells CASSLRDRVNNEQFF. For the CDR3, the DNA is TGTGCCAGCAGCTTGAGGGACAGGGTAAACAATGAGCAGTTCTTC.